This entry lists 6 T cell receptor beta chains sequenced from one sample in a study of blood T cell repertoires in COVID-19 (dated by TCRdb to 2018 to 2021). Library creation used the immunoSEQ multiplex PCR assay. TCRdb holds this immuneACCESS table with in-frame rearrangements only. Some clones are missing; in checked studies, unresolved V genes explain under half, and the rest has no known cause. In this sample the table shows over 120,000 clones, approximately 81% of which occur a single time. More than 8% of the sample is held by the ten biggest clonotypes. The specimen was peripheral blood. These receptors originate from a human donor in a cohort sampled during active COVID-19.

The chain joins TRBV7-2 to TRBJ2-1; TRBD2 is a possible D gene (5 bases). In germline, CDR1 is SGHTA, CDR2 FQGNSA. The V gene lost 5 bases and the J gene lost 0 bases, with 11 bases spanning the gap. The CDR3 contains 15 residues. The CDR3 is CASSISARSYNEQFF. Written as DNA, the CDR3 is TGTGCCAGCAGCATTAGCGCCCGCTCCTACAATGAGCAGTTCTTC.

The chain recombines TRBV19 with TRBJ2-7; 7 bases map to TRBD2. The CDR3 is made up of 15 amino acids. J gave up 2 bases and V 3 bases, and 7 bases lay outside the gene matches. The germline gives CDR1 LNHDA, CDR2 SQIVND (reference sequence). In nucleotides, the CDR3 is TGTGCCAGTAGTATCCGGGGGGACGGTCCCTACGAGCAGTACTTC. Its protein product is CASSIRGDGPYEQYF.

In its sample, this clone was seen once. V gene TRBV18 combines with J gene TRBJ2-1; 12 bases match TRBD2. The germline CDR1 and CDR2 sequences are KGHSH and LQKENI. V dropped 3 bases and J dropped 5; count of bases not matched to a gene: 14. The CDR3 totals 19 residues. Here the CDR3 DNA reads TGTGCCAGCTCACCCAACACCCTAGCGGGAGGGCTAGGGAACAATGAGCAGTTCTTC. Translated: CASSPNTLAGGLGNNEQFF.

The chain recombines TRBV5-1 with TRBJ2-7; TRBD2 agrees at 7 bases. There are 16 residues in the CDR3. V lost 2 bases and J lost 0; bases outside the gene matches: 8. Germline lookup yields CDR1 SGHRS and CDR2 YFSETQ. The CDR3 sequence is CASSLASGTNSYEQYF. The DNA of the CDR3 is TGCGCCAGCAGCTTAGCCTCCGGGACTAACTCCTACGAGCAGTACTTC.

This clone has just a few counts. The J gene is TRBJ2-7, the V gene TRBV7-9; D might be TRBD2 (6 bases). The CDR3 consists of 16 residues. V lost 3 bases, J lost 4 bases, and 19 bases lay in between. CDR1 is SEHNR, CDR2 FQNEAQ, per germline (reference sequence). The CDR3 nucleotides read TGTGCCAGCAGCTTCAGATTGGGCTTGGGAGGTTACGAGCAGTACTTC. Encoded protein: CASSFRLGLGGYEQYF.

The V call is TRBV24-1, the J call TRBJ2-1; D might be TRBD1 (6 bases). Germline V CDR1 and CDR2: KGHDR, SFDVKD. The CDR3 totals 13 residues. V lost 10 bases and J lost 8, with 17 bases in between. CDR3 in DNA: TGTGCCACAGGGGAACAGGGTTTCGATGAGCAGTTCTTC. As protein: CATGEQGFDEQFF.